This T cell receptor beta chain appears in the sequencing data of a study of cytomegalovirus exposure and HLA in healthy donors. Whole-study findings and limits: TRBV6-2, TRBV6-3 and other indistinguishable V segments were excluded.

With 60 Vbeta and 13 Jbeta primers, the PCR was carried out. Generated by immunoSEQ multiplex PCR, the TCRdb table keeps only in-frame clones and is missing some. The profile shows roughly 180,000 clones, around 82% of them singletons. In regard to this clone: What it binds is unknown.

With 3 bases clipped from V and 5 bases from J, the junction kept 5 bases outside the gene matches. The CDR3 sequence is 14 residues long. Germline V gene lookup returns CDR1 SGHDN and CDR2 FVKESK. Sequencing was done on a sample of PBMCs. The J gene is TRBJ1-1, the V gene TRBV14, with TRBD1 matching over 8 bases. This receptor was obtained from a man aged 25 to 40 in good health and CMV-seronegative. CDR3: CASSQLTGGTEAFF. In DNA form, the CDR3 reads TGTGCCAGCAGCCAGCTAACAGGGGGGACTGAAGCTTTCTTT. Full variable domain (remainder filled in from reference TRBV14 and TRBJ1-1): EAGVTQFPSHSVIEKGQTVTLRCDPISGHDNLYWYRRVMGKEIKFLLHFVKESKQDESGMPNNRFLAERTGGTYSTLKVQPAELEDSGVYFCASSQLTGGTEAFFGQGTRLTVV.